The 26 T cell receptor beta chains below come from one sample, sequenced in a study of patients and donors after allogeneic stem cell transplantation. TCRdb passed the RT-PCR reads through MiXCR, listing each CDR3 protein once. The top ten clones hold around 27% of a sample with around 70,000 distinct CDR3 sequences, roughly 29% of them seen once. The sequenced sample was blood, either unsorted or a sorted T cell fraction (not recorded which). The receptors derive from a human donor who was either an allogeneic HSCT recipient or a stem cell or donor lymphocyte infusion donor (not recorded which). It is not recorded whose cells these are; they may come from a transplant donor.

The V gene is TRBV29-1, the J gene TRBJ2-5, with D hard to call. CDR1 and CDR2 (germline): SQVTM, ANQGSEA. With 1 base removed from V and 3 bases from J, the gap between germline ends came to 6 bases. The CDR3 is made up of 12 amino acids. The CDR3: CSVEAREETQYF. In DNA, the CDR3 is TGCAGCGTTGAAGCAAGGGAAGAGACCCAGTACTTC. The variable domain in full, with the rest retrieved from reference TRBV29-1 and TRBJ2-5, is SAVISQKPSRDICQRGTSLTIQCQVDSQVTMMFWYRQQPGQSLTLIATANQGSEATYESGFVIDKFPISRPNLTFSTLTVSNMSPEDSSIYLCSVEAREETQYFGPGTRLLVL.

The chain is built from TRBV12-3 or TRBV12-4 and TRBJ1-5, with D unresolved. The CDR3 is 17 residues long. V shed 6 bases and J shed 6 bases, with 24 bases lying between them. This chain's CDR3 is CASSKTHGPHHPQPQHF. Written as DNA, the CDR3 is TGTGCCAGCAGCAAAACTCACGGGCCCCACCATCCTCAGCCCCAGCATTTT.

This clonotype was seen a few times. The rearrangement links TRBV5-1 to TRBJ2-2, with TRBD1 matching 8 bases. The germline CDR1 and CDR2 sequences are SGHRS and YFSETQ. V lost 1 base to trimming and J lost 5 bases; unmatched junction nucleotides: 7. This CDR3 has 16 residues. CDR3 in DNA: TGCGCCAGCAGCTTGTACAGGGGGAGGAGGACCGGGGAGCTGTTTTTT. Encoded protein: CASSLYRGRRTGELFF.

This clonotype showed up just a few times. The chain couples TRBV3-1 to TRBJ1-2; D ambiguous. In germline, CDR1 is LGHDT, CDR2 YNNKEL (reference sequence). This CDR3 spans 13 amino acids. V was clipped by 1 base and J by 4 bases, with 7 bases between them. The CDR3 spells CASSQVDPYGYTF. Written as DNA, the CDR3 is TGTGCCAGCAGCCAAGTGGACCCCTATGGCTACACCTTC.

The V call is TRBV15, the J call TRBJ2-3, with no clear D. The V end was cut by 4 bases, the J end by 3 bases, with 5 bases between. The germline CDR1 and CDR2 sequences are LNHNV and YYDKDF (reference sequence). This CDR3 is 12 amino acids long. The chain's CDR3 is CATSKLTDTQYF. The CDR3 DNA reads TGTGCCACCAGCAAATTAACAGATACGCAGTATTTT. The whole variable domain, remainder taken from reference TRBV15 and TRBJ2-3, is DAMVIQNPRYQVTQFGKPVTLSCSQTLNHNVMYWYQQKSSQAPKLLFHYYDKDFNNEADTPDNFQSRRPNTSFCFLDIRSPGLGDTAMYLCATSKLTDTQYFGPGTRLTVL.

The V and J genes are TRBV11-3 and TRBJ1-4; 8 bases are a match to TRBD1. V dropped 0 bases and J dropped 8; count of bases not matched to a gene: 5. The CDR3 has 15 residues. From germline, CDR1 is SGHNT and CDR2 YENEEA. In DNA, the CDR3 is TGTGCCAGCAGCTTAGACGGACAGGGTGGGGAAAAACTGTTTTTT. This gives the protein CASSLDGQGGEKLFF.

This chain connects TRBV5-1 to TRBJ2-7, with 10 positions matching TRBD2. J was trimmed by 0 bases and V by 4 bases; bases with no gene match: 13. The CDR3 contains 18 residues. The germline V gene has CDR1 SGHRS and CDR2 YFSETQ. The CDR3 region is CASSLQTGTSAISYEQYF. The CDR3 region has the DNA TGCGCCAGCAGCCTGCAAACCGGGACTAGCGCAATCTCCTACGAGCAGTACTTC.

The sample holds a few counts of this clonotype. V usage is TRBV5-1 and J usage is TRBJ1-4; maybe TRBD1 (5 bases). The germline V gene encodes CDR1 SGHRS and CDR2 YFSETQ. The CDR3 runs 14 residues. V dropped 4 bases and J dropped 7 bases, with 14 bases sitting between them. CDR3: CASSPPGGGEKLFF. CDR3 coding DNA: TGCGCCAGCAGCCCCCCGGGGGGAGGTGAAAAACTGTTTTTT.

This chain joins TRBV6-2 or TRBV6-3 and TRBJ1-5; tentative D call: TRBD1 (5 bases). The germline CDR1 and CDR2 sequences are MNHEY and SVGEGT. Between the trimmed V and J ends, which lost 2 bases and 6 bases, there was a span of 11 bases. There are 14 residues in the CDR3. In DNA, the CDR3 is TGTGCCAGCAGTTACCCCAGGGCCGGTCAGCCCCAGCATTTT. Translation: CASSYPRAGQPQHF.

The CDR3 nucleotides read TGTGCCAGCAGCCGACATGCGGGGACAGATACGCAGTATTTT. It translates to CASSRHAGTDTQYF. This chain links TRBV3-1 with TRBJ2-3; D is possibly TRBD2 (6 bases). Deletions cut 4 bases from V and 3 bases from J, with 11 bases between. Germline-derived CDR1 and CDR2 are LGHDT and YNNKEL (reference sequence). This CDR3 region has 14 residues.

The rearrangement uses TRBV5-1 and TRBJ1-6; 10 nucleotides line up with TRBD1. Germline V gene lookup returns CDR1 SGHRS and CDR2 YFSETQ. The junction had 7 bases not matched to a gene; V was cut back by 3 bases and J by 10 bases. There are 15 residues in the CDR3. CDR3: CASSSSGTGESPLHF. The DNA of the CDR3 is TGCGCCAGCAGCTCGTCCGGGACAGGGGAATCACCCCTCCACTTT.

This clonotype turned up a few times. The rearrangement joins TRBV3-1 to TRBJ2-5; perhaps D is TRBD1 or TRBD2 (7 bases each). Between the trimmed V and J ends, which lost 5 bases and 2 bases, there was a span of 18 bases. The CDR3 length is 16 residues. CDR1 LGHDT and CDR2 YNNKEL come from the germline V gene (reference sequence). CDR3 sequence: CASSGIRGDSQETQYF. Here the CDR3 DNA reads TGTGCCAGCAGCGGTATACGGGGGGACAGTCAAGAGACCCAGTACTTC.

V gene TRBV10-3 combines with J gene TRBJ2-1; TRBD2 matches 7 bases. Germline trimming cut 9 bases from V and 4 bases from J; bases unmatched to any gene: 9. The CDR3 loop spans 14 amino acids. The germline V gene has CDR1 ENHRY and CDR2 SYGVKD. CDR3 protein: CAISPAGVYNEQFF. Here the CDR3 DNA reads TGTGCCATTAGCCCCGCGGGGGTTTACAATGAGCAGTTCTTC.

Many counts were recorded for this clonotype. CDR3 nucleotide sequence: TGTGCCAGCAGTTTTGACCGCCTGGACAGGGACGGCACTGAAGCTTTCTTT. It is translated as CASSFDRLDRDGTEAFF. The J gene is TRBJ1-1, the V gene TRBV12-3 or TRBV12-4, with 8 bases identical to TRBD1. This CDR3 region has 17 residues. V shed 3 bases, J shed 4 bases, and the junction held 13 bases outside the gene matches.

The V gene is TRBV2, the J gene TRBJ2-3; D is perhaps TRBD1 or TRBD2 (5 bases each). The V gene's germline CDR1 is SNHLY and CDR2 FYNNEI. V was shortened by 6 bases and J by 0 bases, with 19 bases between the two germline ends. The CDR3 runs 17 residues. CDR3 sequence (DNA): TGTGCCAGCAGCCCGGGGCCCTATCCCCTTAGCACAGATACGCAGTATTTT. As protein: CASSPGPYPLSTDTQYF. The whole variable domain, filled in from reference TRBV2 and TRBJ2-3, reads EPEVTQTPSHQVTQMGQEVILRCVPISNHLYFYWYRQILGQKVEFLVSFYNNEISEKSEIFDDQFSVERPDGSNFTLKIRSTKLEDSAMYFCASSPGPYPLSTDTQYFGPGTRLTVL.

The J gene is TRBJ2-7, the V gene TRBV20-1; D is ambiguous. CDR1 is DFQATT, CDR2 SNEGSKA, per germline (reference sequence). This CDR3 is built from 14 residues. V shed 3 bases and J shed 3 bases, with 15 bases lying between them. CDR3 bases: TGCAGTGCTAGGTCGTCTACCTCTCACTACGAGCAGTACTTC. Translated: CSARSSTSHYEQYF.

The chain links TRBV6-6 to TRBJ2-7; D ambiguous. The germline CDR1 and CDR2 sequences are MNHNY and SVGAGI (reference sequence). CDR3 length: 15 residues. CDR3 region: CATGVSPLIVDEQYF. The CDR3 nucleotides are TGTGCAACCGGTGTTTCACCCTTAATCGTCGACGAGCAGTACTTC.

The chain employs TRBV20-1 and TRBJ1-2; D is uncertain. Trimming took 1 base from V and 5 from J, leaving 2 bases between them. Germline V gene lookup returns CDR1 DFQATT and CDR2 SNEGSKA (reference sequence). This CDR3 is built from 10 residues. The CDR3 reads CSARGYGYTF. In DNA, the CDR3 is TGCAGTGCTAGAGGATATGGCTACACCTTC.

This clonotype has more than one count but fewer than ten. J is TRBJ1-5 and V is TRBV11-2; unclear D gene. CDR1 is SGHAT and CDR2 is FQNNGV in the germline V gene. The CDR3 spans 15 residues. The germline V and J ends were trimmed by 5 bases and 3 bases, with 14 bases remaining between them. DNA of the CDR3: TGTGCCAGCAGCCCTGACGGGAATTACAATCAGCCCCAGCATTTT. Protein sequence: CASSPDGNYNQPQHF.

V is TRBV20-1 and J is TRBJ2-7; D is possibly TRBD1 (5 bases). The CDR3 has 12 amino acids. Trimming cost V 5 bases and J 3 bases, with 11 bases left between them. CDR1 and CDR2 from the germline V gene are DFQATT and SNEGSKA (reference sequence). CDR3: CSADRDSYEQYF. The CDR3 coding sequence is TGCAGTGCTGACCGCGACAGCTACGAGCAGTACTTC.

The rearrangement joins TRBV4-2 to TRBJ1-5; 7 bases map to TRBD1. Germline CDR1 reads LGHNA; CDR2 reads YNFKEQ. The J segment lost 5 bases and the V segment lost 4 bases, leaving 11 bases of the junction unmatched. This CDR3 region has 16 residues. The CDR3 is CASSRTGTKGYQPQHF. The CDR3, as DNA: TGTGCCAGCAGCCGGACAGGAACTAAGGGGTATCAGCCCCAGCATTTT.

The rearrangement links TRBV6-5 to TRBJ2-1; D is perhaps TRBD1 (6 bases). CDR1 MNHEY and CDR2 SVGAGI come from the germline V gene. The CDR3 is made up of 13 amino acids. The V gene lost 0 bases and the J gene lost 11 bases, with 11 bases spanning the gap. The chain's CDR3 is CASSYSSTGQQFF. CDR3 sequence (DNA): TGTGCCAGCAGTTACTCTTCTACAGGGCAGCAGTTCTTC.

In this sample, this clonotype turned up a few times. The chain recombines TRBV7-3 with TRBJ2-3; 8 bases agree with TRBD1. The CDR3 spans 15 residues. Trimming at V came to 5 bases and at J to 4 bases, leaving 8 bases not matched to a gene. Germline V gene lookup returns CDR1 SGHTA and CDR2 FQGTGA. The CDR3 region has the DNA TGTGCCAGCAGCCGAACGGACAGGGTGGCAGATACGCAGTATTTT. Translating it yields CASSRTDRVADTQYF.

This clonotype turned up a few times. The chain has TRBV5-1 and TRBJ2-2; no definite D call. V was shortened by 1 base and J by 16 bases, with 14 bases between the two germline ends. This CDR3 spans 12 amino acids. Per the germline V gene, CDR1 is SGHRS and CDR2 is YFSETQ. This chain's CDR3 is CASSLYPGEAFF. The CDR3 DNA sequence: TGCGCCAGCAGCTTGTATCCAGGAGAGGCGTTTTTT.

The table lists this clonotype with a few counts. This chain's CDR3 is CASSETGGNGYTF. For the CDR3, the DNA is TGCGCCAGCAGTGAGACAGGAGGGAATGGCTACACCTTC. This chain joins TRBV10-2 and TRBJ1-2; TRBD1 might be the D (5 bases). Trimming cost V 2 bases and J 6 bases, with 10 bases left between them. Germline V CDR1 and CDR2: WSHSY, SAAADI. The CDR3 totals 13 residues.

The chain uses TRBV7-2 and TRBJ2-3; D is possibly TRBD1 (5 bases). The V end was cut by 2 bases, the J end by 2 bases, with 17 bases between. The CDR3 extends over 17 amino acids. CDR1 is SGHTA, CDR2 FQGNSA, per germline. In DNA form, the CDR3 reads TGTGCCAGCAGCTTACCCTCAGGACAATCTTACACAGATACGCAGTATTTT. Amino acids: CASSLPSGQSYTDTQYF.